A selection of T cell receptor beta chains follows, all from one sample in a study of T cells in Graves' hyperthyroidism and ophthalmopathy. TCRdb processed the multiplex PCR reads anew with MiXCR; each CDR3 protein has one entry. The sample lists about 560,000 distinct CDR3 sequences; 16% were seen once. The sample was blood. The receptors here all came from a woman under 30 with Graves' hyperthyroidism. CDR3s include the opening cysteine and the closing phenylalanine or tryptophan. D genes are given only for firm matches. Size values are once, few and many counts, or a class for expanded clones, and some rows have none.

j_gene,d_gene,v_gene,abundance,CDR3aa,CDR3nt
TRBJ1-2,TRBD1,TRBV6-5,many,CASSSEGQGNYGYTF,TGTGCCAGCAGTAGCGAGGGACAGGGGAACTATGGCTACACCTTC
TRBJ2-7,NA,TRBV3-1,many,CASSHLYAAEQYF,TGTGCCAGCAGCCACCTCTACGCGGCCGAGCAGTACTTC
TRBJ2-7,TRBD2,TRBV7-2,many,CASSLAERRGGEQYF,TGTGCCAGCAGCTTAGCGGAAAGGCGGGGGGGTGAGCAGTACTTC
TRBJ1-3,TRBD1,TRBV5-1,NA,CASGGTSGQTRNTIYF,TGCGCCAGCGGGGGAACCTCGGGACAGACCCGAAACACCATATATTTT
TRBJ2-6,NA,TRBV14,few,CASSHRSGANVLTF,TGTGCCAGCAGCCATCGCTCTGGGGCCAACGTCCTGACTTTC
TRBJ2-7,NA,TRBV11-2,many,CASSPDFYEQYF,TGTGCCAGCAGCCCCGACTTCTACGAGCAGTACTTC
TRBJ2-1,TRBD2,TRBV7-8,many,CASSLVRLAGGNEQFF,TGTGCCAGCAGCTTAGTGCGTCTAGCGGGGGGGAATGAGCAGTTCTTC
TRBJ2-2,NA,TRBV3-1,NA,CASRHKGGFTGELFF,TGTGCCAGCAGACACAAAGGGGGATTCACCGGGGAGCTGTTTTTT
TRBJ2-3,TRBD2,TRBV27,few,CASSRTSGGLSTDTQYF,TGTGCCAGCAGCCGGACTAGCGGGGGCCTTAGCACAGATACGCAGTATTTT
TRBJ2-7,NA,TRBV3-1,NA,CASSQDFLASAHEQYF,TGTGCCAGCAGCCAAGATTTCCTGGCTAGCGCCCACGAGCAGTACTTC
TRBJ2-1,NA,TRBV4-1,many,CASSQVLVAEQFF,TGCGCCAGCAGCCAGGTACTAGTGGCCGAGCAGTTCTTC
TRBJ1-1,TRBD1,TRBV12-3/TRBV12-4,many,CASSKGQGRYGVNIPEAFF,TGTGCCAGCAGTAAAGGACAGGGGAGGTACGGGGTTAACATCCCTGAAGCTTTCTTT
TRBJ2-1,NA,TRBV14,few,CASSQVGAYVYNEQFF,TGTGCCAGCAGCCAAGTTGGGGCCTACGTCTACAATGAGCAGTTCTTC
TRBJ2-7,TRBD2,TRBV12-3/TRBV12-4,few,CASSYGTSYEQYF,TGTGCCAGCAGTTACGGGACTAGCTACGAGCAGTACTTC
TRBJ1-1,NA,TRBV15,many,CATGMGNEAFF,TGTGCCACCGGGATGGGGAATGAAGCTTTCTTT
TRBJ2-7,NA,TRBV5-1,NA,CASSNADSYEQYF,TGCGCCAGCAGCAACGCCGACTCCTACGAGCAGTACTTC
TRBJ2-3,TRBD2,TRBV24-1,few,CATSDNSGGPTDTQYF,TGTGCCACCAGTGACAATAGCGGGGGCCCCACAGATACGCAGTATTTT
TRBJ1-1,TRBD1,TRBV4-3,NA,CASSRNRGLTEAFF,TGCGCCAGCAGCCGCAACAGGGGGCTCACTGAAGCTTTCTTT
TRBJ2-3,TRBD2,TRBV10-3,NA,CAISESNRWLAGDTQYF,TGTGCCATCAGTGAGTCGAACCGCTGGCTAGCGGGTGATACGCAGTATTTT
TRBJ2-1,TRBD2,TRBV27,many,CASSLPPGLGNNEQFF,TGTGCCAGCAGTTTACCCCCGGGACTAGGAAACAATGAGCAGTTCTTC
TRBJ2-5,NA,TRBV13,many,CASSLIGGDSQETQYF,TGTGCCAGCAGCTTAATCGGGGGCGATTCCCAAGAGACCCAGTACTTC
TRBJ2-1,TRBD2,TRBV7-9,NA,CASSPSGIAYNEQFF,TGTGCCAGCAGCCCTAGCGGGATCGCCTACAATGAGCAGTTCTTC
TRBJ1-5,TRBD1,TRBV9,NA,CASSVGGQGGNQPQHF,TGTGCCAGCAGCGTAGGGGGACAGGGGGGTAATCAGCCCCAGCATTTT
TRBJ1-5,TRBD1,TRBV6-2/TRBV6-3,few,CASSYSSRGGQPQHF,TGTGCCAGCAGTTACTCGAGCAGGGGGGGACAGCCCCAGCATTTT
TRBJ1-6,NA,TRBV6-1,NA,CASSQDRRDSPLHF,TGTGCCAGCAGTCAGGACCGGCGGGATTCACCCCTCCACTTT
TRBJ2-1,NA,TRBV12-3/TRBV12-4,many,CASSLNLANNEQFF,TGTGCCAGCAGCCTTAATCTAGCCAACAATGAGCAGTTCTTC
TRBJ1-1,NA,TRBV6-2/TRBV6-3,many,CASSYGLVNTEAFF,TGTGCCAGCAGTTACGGGTTGGTGAACACTGAAGCTTTCTTT